Presented here are 3 T cell receptor beta chains from one specimen sequenced in a study of neoadjuvant anti-PD-1 for oral cavity cancer. The time point: after neoadjuvant nivolumab, at surgical resection. Clones were sequenced by immunoSEQ multiplex PCR, and TCRdb holds only the in-frame ones, with some missing. This table holds roughly 7,800 clones, 67% found once. Sequenced material: PBMCs, taken after nivolumab (anti-PD-1) treatment. Receptors originate from a person between 35 and 79 years old with oral cavity squamous cell carcinoma.

This clone occurred a few times. This chain joins TRBV6-5 and TRBJ1-3, with D possibly TRBD1 on 5 matching bases. The CDR3 length is 15 residues. CDR1 is MNHEY and CDR2 is SVGAGI in the germline V gene. The V end lost 2 bases, the J end lost 0 bases, and 8 bases lay between the germline ends. The CDR3 is CASSYGASSGNTIYF. The CDR3 DNA follows: TGTGCCAGCAGTTACGGGGCCAGCTCTGGAAACACCATATATTTT.

The J gene is TRBJ1-1, the V gene TRBV16; D is possibly TRBD1 (5 bases). The CDR3 is made up of 13 amino acids. Germline loops: CDR1 KGHSY, CDR2 FQNENV. The V gene lost 4 bases and the J gene lost 10 bases, with 16 bases spanning the gap. As DNA, the CDR3 is TGTGCCAGCAGCCCTGGTGAGAGCGGGGGAGCTTTCTTT. Protein: CASSPGESGGAFF.

The rearrangement joins TRBV6-5 to TRBJ2-6; D is unresolved. Trimming left V 0 bases short and J 2 bases short, with 8 bases between. Germline loops: CDR1 MNHEY, CDR2 SVGAGI. This CDR3 contains 16 residues. CDR3 sequence (DNA): TGTGCCAGCAGTTACTCGACAAGGACTGGGGCCAACGTCCTGACTTTC. Amino acid sequence: CASSYSTRTGANVLTF.